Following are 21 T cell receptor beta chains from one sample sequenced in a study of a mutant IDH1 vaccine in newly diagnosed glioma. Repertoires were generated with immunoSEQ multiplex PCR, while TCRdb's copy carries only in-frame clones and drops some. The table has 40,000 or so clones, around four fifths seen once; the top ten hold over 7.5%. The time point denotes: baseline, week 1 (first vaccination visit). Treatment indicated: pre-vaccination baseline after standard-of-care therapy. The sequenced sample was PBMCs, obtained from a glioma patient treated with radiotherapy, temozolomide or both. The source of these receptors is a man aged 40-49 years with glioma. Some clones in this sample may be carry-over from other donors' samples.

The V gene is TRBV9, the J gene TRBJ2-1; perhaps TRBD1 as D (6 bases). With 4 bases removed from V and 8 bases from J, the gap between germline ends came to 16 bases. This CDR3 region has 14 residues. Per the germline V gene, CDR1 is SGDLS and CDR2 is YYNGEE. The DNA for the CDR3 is TGTGCCAGCAGCCCGCAACCTTCAGGGGATGAGCAGTTCTTC. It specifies CASSPQPSGDEQFF.

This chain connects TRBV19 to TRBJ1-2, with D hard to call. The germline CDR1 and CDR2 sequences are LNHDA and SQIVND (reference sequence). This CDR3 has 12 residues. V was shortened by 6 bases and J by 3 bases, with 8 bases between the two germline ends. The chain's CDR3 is CASRHTDYGYTF. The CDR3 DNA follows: TGTGCCAGTAGGCACACGGACTATGGCTACACCTTC. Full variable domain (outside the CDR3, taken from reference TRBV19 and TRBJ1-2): DGGITQSPKYLFRKEGQNVTLSCEQNLNHDAMYWYRQDPGQGLRLIYYSQIVNDFQKGDIAEGYSVSREKKESFPLTVTSAQKNPTAFYLCASRHTDYGYTFGSGTRLTVV.

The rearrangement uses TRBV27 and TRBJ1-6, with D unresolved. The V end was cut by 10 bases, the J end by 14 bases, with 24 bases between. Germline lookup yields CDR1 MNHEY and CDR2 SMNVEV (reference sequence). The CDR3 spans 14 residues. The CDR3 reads CATRGVSSVATLHF. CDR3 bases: TGTGCCACGAGAGGAGTATCGAGTGTGGCGACCCTCCACTTT.

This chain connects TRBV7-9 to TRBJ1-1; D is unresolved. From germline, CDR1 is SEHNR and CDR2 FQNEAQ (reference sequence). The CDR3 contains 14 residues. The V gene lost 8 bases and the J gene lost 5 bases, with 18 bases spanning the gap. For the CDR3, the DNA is TGTGCCAGCGGAAGGACCGCTTTGGGGACTGAAGCTTTCTTT. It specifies CASGRTALGTEAFF.

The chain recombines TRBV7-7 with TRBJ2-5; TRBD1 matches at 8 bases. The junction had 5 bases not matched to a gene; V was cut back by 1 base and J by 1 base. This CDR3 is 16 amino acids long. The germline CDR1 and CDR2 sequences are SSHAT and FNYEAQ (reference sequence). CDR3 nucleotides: TGTGCCAGCAGCTTAGATGGACAGGGCCTCCAAGAGACCCAGTACTTC. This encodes CASSLDGQGLQETQYF. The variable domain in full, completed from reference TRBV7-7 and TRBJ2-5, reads GAGVSQSPRYKVTKRGQDVTLRCDPISSHATLYWYQQALGQGPEFLTYFNYEAQPDKSGLPSDRFSAERPEGSISTLTIQRTEQRDSAMYRCASSLDGQGLQETQYFGPGTRLLVL.

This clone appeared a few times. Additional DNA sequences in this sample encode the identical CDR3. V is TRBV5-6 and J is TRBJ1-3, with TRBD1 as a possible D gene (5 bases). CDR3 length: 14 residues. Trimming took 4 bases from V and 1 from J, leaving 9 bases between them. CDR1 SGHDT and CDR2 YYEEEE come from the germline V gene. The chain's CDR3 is CASSPRASGNTIYF. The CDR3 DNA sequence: TGTGCCAGCAGCCCCAGGGCGTCTGGAAACACCATATATTTT.

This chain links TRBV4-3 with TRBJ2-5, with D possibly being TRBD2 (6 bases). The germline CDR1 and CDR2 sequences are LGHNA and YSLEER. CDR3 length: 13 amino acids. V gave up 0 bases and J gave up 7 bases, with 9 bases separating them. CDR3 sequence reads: CASSQDLGRTQYF. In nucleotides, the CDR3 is TGCGCCAGCAGCCAAGATCTCGGGAGGACCCAGTACTTC.

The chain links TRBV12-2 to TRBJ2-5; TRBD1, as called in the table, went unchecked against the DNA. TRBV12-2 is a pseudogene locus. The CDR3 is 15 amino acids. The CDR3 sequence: CASRLDLQGQETQYF. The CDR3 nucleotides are TGTGCAAGTCGCTTAGATCTGCAGGGACAAGAGACCCAGTACTTC.

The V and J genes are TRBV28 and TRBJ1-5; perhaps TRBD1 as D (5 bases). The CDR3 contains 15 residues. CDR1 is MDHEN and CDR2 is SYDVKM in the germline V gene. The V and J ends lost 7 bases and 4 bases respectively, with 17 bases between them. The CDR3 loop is CASNYGGDGNQPQHF. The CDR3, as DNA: TGTGCCAGCAATTACGGGGGGGACGGTAATCAGCCCCAGCATTTT.

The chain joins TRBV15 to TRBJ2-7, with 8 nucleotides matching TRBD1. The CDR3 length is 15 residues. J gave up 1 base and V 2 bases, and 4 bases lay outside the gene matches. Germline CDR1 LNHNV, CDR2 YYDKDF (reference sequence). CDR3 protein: CATSRQDRGSYEQYF. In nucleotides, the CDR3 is TGTGCCACCAGCAGACAAGACAGGGGATCCTACGAGCAGTACTTC.

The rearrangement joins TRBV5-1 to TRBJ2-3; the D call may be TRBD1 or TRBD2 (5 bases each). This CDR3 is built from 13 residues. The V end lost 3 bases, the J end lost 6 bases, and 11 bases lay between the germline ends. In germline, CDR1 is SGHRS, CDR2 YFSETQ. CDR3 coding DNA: TGCGCCAGCAGCTCCTCGGGGCAGGATACGCAGTATTTT. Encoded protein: CASSSSGQDTQYF.

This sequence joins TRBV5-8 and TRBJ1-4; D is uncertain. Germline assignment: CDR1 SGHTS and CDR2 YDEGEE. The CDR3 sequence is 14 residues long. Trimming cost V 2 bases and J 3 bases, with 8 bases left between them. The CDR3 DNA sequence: TGTGCCAGCAGCTTATGGCGTCCTAATGAAAAACTGTTTTTT. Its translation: CASSLWRPNEKLFF.

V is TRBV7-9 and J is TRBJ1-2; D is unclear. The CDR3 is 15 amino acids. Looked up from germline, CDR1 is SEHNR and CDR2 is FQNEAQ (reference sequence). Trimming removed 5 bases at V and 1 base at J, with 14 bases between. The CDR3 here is CASSLTKTDNYGYTF. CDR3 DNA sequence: TGTGCCAGCAGCCTAACCAAGACGGATAACTATGGCTACACCTTC.

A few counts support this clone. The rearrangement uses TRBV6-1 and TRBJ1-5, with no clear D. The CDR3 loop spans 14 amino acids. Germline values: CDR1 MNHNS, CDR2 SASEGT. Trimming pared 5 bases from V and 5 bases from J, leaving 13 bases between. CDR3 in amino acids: CASSQFRADQPQHF. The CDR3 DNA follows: TGTGCCAGCAGTCAGTTCCGGGCGGATCAGCCCCAGCATTTT.

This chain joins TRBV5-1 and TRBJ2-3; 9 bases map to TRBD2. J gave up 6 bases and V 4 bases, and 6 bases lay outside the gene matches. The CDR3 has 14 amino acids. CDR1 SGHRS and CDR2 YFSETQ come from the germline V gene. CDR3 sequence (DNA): TGCGCCAGCAGCCTAGCGGGGACTGGTGATACGCAGTATTTT. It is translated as CASSLAGTGDTQYF.

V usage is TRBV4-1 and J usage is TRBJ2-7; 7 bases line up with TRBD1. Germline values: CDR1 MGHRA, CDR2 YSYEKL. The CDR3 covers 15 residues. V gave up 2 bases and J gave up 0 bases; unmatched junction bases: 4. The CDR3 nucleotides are TGCGCCAGCAGCCAACTGACAGGGCCCTCCTACGAGCAGTACTTC. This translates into CASSQLTGPSYEQYF.

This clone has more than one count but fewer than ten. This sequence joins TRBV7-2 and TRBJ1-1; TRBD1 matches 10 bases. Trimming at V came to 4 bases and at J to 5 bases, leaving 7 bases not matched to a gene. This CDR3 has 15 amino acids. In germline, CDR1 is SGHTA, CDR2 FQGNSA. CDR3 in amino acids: CASSSQTGGRTEAFF. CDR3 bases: TGTGCCAGCAGCTCTCAGACAGGGGGCAGGACTGAAGCTTTCTTT.

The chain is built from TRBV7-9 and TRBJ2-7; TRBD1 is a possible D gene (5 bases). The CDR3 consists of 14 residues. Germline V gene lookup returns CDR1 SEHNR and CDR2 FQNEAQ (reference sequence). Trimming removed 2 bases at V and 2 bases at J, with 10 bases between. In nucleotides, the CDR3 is TGTGCCAGCAGCTTATTCGGCAGGGCCTACGAGCAGTACTTC. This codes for CASSLFGRAYEQYF.

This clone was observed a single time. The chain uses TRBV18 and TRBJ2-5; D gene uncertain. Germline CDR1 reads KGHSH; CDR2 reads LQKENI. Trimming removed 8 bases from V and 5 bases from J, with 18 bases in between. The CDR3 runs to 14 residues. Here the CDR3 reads CASQPLRQTETQYF. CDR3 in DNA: TGTGCCAGCCAACCTTTACGGCAAACGGAGACCCAGTACTTC.

The CDR3 reads CASSVGPSTYNSPLHF. CDR3 DNA sequence: TGTGCCAGCAGCGTAGGGCCGAGCACCTATAATTCACCCCTCCACTTT. V gene TRBV9 combines with J gene TRBJ1-6; D gene ambiguous. The germline V gene encodes CDR1 SGDLS and CDR2 YYNGEE. V shed 0 bases and J shed 2 bases, with 9 bases lying between them. There are 16 residues in the CDR3.

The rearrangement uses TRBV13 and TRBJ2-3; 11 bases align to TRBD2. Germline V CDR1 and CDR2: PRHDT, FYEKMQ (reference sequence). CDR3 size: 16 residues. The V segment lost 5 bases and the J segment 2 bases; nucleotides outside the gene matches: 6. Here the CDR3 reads CASSETSGDLTDTQYF. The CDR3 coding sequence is TGTGCCAGCAGCGAGACTAGCGGGGACCTCACAGATACGCAGTATTTT.